The present T cell receptor (beta chain) was sequenced within a study of shared clonotypes between healthy human individuals. This clone occurred a few times. Its antigen is undetermined. CD45RO-negative, CCR7-selected cells formed the naive CD8 fraction, which excluded terminally differentiated effector memory CD45RA+ cells. The V gene's germline CDR1 is WNHNN and CDR2 SYGVQD (reference sequence). Trimming removed 5 bases from V and 3 bases from J, with 7 bases in between. The CDR3 extends over 12 amino acids. This table comes from immunoSEQ multiplex PCR, and its TCRdb copy is limited to in-frame clones, with some not included. The sample holds approximately 1.9 million clones; just over 90% are singletons and the top ten take over 1.5%. The study's findings and limits: Sharing across four donors was highest in naive CD4 (roughly 5%) and lowest in memory CD8 (around 0.4%). Non-shared clonotypes showed lower generation probabilities than clonotypes common to all four donors. Generally, naive subsets (rather than memory subsets) showed larger estimated richness.

Material for sequencing was naive CD8+ T cells from PBMCs. This chain connects TRBV10-1 to TRBJ1-1; no firm D call. This receptor was identified in a young man in good health. Some clones in this sample may be carry-over from other donors' samples. CDR3: CASSSGDTEAFF. The CDR3 coding sequence is TGCGCCAGCAGTTCGGGCGACACTGAAGCTTTCTTT.